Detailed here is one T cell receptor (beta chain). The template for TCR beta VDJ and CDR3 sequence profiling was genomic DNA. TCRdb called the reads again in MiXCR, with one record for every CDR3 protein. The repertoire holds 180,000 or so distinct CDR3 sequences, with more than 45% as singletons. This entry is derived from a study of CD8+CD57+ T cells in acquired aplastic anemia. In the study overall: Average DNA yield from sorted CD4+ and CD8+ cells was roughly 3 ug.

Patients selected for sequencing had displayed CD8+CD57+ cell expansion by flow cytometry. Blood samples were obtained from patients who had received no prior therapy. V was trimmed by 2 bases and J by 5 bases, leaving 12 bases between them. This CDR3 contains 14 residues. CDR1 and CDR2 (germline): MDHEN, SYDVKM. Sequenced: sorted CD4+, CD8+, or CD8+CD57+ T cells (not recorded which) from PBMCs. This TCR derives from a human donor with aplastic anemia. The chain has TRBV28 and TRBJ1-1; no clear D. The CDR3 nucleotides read TGTGCCAGCAGTTTAGATGGGTCCGCGACTGAAGCTTTCTTT. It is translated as CASSLDGSATEAFF.